This passage covers 5 T cell receptor beta chains from one sample sequenced in a study of control samples from healthy donors and cancer patients (dated by TCRdb to about 2020). The library relied on the immunoSEQ multiplex PCR assay. TCRdb took over this immuneACCESS table, retaining in-frame rearrangements with V and J assigned. Such tables are incomplete; in checked studies, under half of the missing clones stem from an unresolved V gene, and the remainder is unexplained. A total of some 90,000 clones appear in this sample, 90% to 95% of them only once. 0.92% of the sample goes to the ten largest clones. Sequencing was performed on blood. The origin of the receptors is a woman aged 25 to 39 in good health.

This rearrangement joins TRBV5-4 to TRBJ2-1, with 14 nucleotides matching TRBD2. The germline V gene encodes CDR1 SGHNT and CDR2 YYREEE (reference sequence). Trimming removed 1 base from V and 6 bases from J; junction bases left unmatched: 9. The CDR3 covers 18 residues. The CDR3 sequence: CASSLPGLAGAGPNEQFF. As DNA, the CDR3 is TGTGCCAGCAGCTTGCCGGGACTAGCGGGAGCAGGGCCCAATGAGCAGTTCTTC.

About this clone: This sample includes further DNA sequences coding for the same CDR3. V usage is TRBV28 and J usage is TRBJ1-3; no firm D call. Looked up from germline, CDR1 is MDHEN and CDR2 is SYDVKM. V was clipped by 2 bases and J by 3 bases, with 2 bases between them. The CDR3 is made up of 12 amino acids. CDR3 coding DNA: TGTGCCAGCAGTTTACTTGGAAACACCATATATTTT. It encodes CASSLLGNTIYF.

The chain combines TRBV2 with TRBJ1-3; D unclear. The V gene lost 5 bases and the J gene lost 0 bases, with 8 bases spanning the gap. The CDR3 length is 14 residues. CDR1 is SNHLY and CDR2 is FYNNEI in the germline V gene. The CDR3 DNA reads as TGTGCCAGCAGTCAAGACTTCTCTGGAAACACCATATATTTT. Protein: CASSQDFSGNTIYF. The full variable domain, with the rest looked up from reference TRBV2 and TRBJ1-3, is EPEVTQTPSHQVTQMGQEVILRCVPISNHLYFYWYRQILGQKVEFLVSFYNNEISEKSEIFDDQFSVERPDGSNFTLKIRSTKLEDSAMYFCASSQDFSGNTIYFGEGSWLTVV.

The V gene is TRBV5-8, the J gene TRBJ1-3, with TRBD1 matching 8 bases. The CDR3 is made up of 16 amino acids. The V gene's germline CDR1 is SGHTS and CDR2 YDEGEE. J gave up 5 bases and V 0 bases, and 7 bases lay outside the gene matches. In DNA form, the CDR3 reads TGTGCCAGCAGCTTGGCCGTATCAGGGGGCCGAAACACCATATATTTT. It is translated as CASSLAVSGGRNTIYF.

J is TRBJ1-6 and V is TRBV19; D remains unclear. The CDR3 covers 13 residues. Looked up from germline, CDR1 is LNHDA and CDR2 is SQIVND (reference sequence). V lost 3 bases and J lost 5, with 5 bases in between. CDR3 in amino acids: CASSIRDNSPLHF. CDR3 in DNA: TGTGCCAGTAGTATTAGGGATAATTCACCCCTCCACTTT.